This T cell receptor beta chain was recorded in a study of identical twins. V lost 4 bases and J 9 bases, leaving 10 bases between the germline ends. Per the germline V gene, CDR1 is SNHLY and CDR2 is FYNNEI. This CDR3 has 13 amino acids. There are a few counts of this clonotype. Via MiXCR, TCRdb re-called the 5' RACE reads, giving one row per CDR3 protein. The sample has 1,800,000 or so distinct CDR3 sequences, about 30% seen once. The chain has TRBV2 and TRBJ1-6; no reliable D call. The source is a newborn girl in good health. Sequenced input: cord blood. The CDR3 spells CASSGQVSSPLHF. DNA of the CDR3: TGTGCCAGCAGTGGGCAGGTGTCTTCACCCCTCCACTTT.